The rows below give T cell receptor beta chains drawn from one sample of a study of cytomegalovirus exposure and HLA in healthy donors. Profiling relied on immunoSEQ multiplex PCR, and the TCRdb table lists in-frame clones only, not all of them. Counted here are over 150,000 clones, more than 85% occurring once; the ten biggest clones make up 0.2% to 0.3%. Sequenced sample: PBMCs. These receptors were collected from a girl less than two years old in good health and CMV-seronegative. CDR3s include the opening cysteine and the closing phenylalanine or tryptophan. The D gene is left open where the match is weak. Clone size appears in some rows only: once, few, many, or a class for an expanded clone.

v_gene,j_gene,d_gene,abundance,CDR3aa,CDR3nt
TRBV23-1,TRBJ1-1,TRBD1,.,CASSQKTGVNTEAFF,TGCGCCAGCAGTCAAAAGACAGGGGTGAACACTGAAGCTTTCTTT
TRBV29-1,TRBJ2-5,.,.,CSVGAILAGQKETQYF,TGCAGCGTTGGCGCCATTTTGGCGGGGCAGAAAGAGACCCAGTACTTC
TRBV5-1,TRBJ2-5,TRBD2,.,CASRLASGETQYF,TGCGCCAGTCGACTAGCTTCGGGCGAGACCCAGTACTTC
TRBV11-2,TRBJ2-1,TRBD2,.,CASSPPGLGDNEQFF,TGTGCCAGCAGCCCTCCGGGACTAGGGGACAATGAGCAGTTCTTC
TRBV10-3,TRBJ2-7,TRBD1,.,CAISPDRGVHEQYF,TGTGCCATCAGTCCCGACAGGGGTGTACACGAGCAGTACTTC
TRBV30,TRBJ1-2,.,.,CAWNSMVANYGYTF,TGTGCCTGGAACTCGATGGTGGCTAACTATGGCTACACCTTC
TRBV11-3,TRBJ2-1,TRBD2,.,CASSASGSEQFF,TGTGCCAGCAGCGCCAGCGGGAGTGAGCAGTTCTTC
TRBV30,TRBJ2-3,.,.,CACSLDSTDTQYF,TGTGCCTGCTCGTTAGATAGCACAGATACGCAGTATTTT
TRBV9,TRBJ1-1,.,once,CASSPRVGNTEAFF,TGTGCCAGCAGCCCCCGGGTCGGGAACACTGAAGCTTTCTTT
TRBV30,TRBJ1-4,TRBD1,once,CAWKRVWQGARRSEKLFF,TGTGCCTGGAAAAGAGTCTGGCAGGGGGCGAGGCGGAGTGAAAAACTGTTTTTT
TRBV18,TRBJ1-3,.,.,CASSPKAQAGGASGNTIYF,TGTGCCAGCTCACCGAAGGCCCAGGCAGGAGGGGCTTCTGGAAACACCATATATTTT
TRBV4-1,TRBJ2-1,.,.,CASSHYTRNEQFF,TGCGCCAGCAGCCACTATACTAGAAATGAGCAGTTCTTC
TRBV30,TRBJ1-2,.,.,CAWSPPQTATYNYGYTF,TGTGCCTGGAGTCCCCCGCAGACAGCTACCTACAACTATGGCTACACCTTC
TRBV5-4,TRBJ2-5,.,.,CASSFNQETQYF,TGTGCCAGCAGCTTTAACCAAGAGACCCAGTACTTC
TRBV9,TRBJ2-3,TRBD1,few,CASSTRQGALGNTQYF,TGTGCCAGCAGCACCCGACAGGGGGCGCTGGGTAATACGCAGTATTTT
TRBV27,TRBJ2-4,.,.,CASSPLSRGMGKNIQYF,TGTGCCAGCAGTCCCCTAAGCAGGGGAATGGGCAAAAACATTCAGTACTTC
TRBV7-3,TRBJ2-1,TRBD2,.,CASSPGGTSPEQFF,TGTGCCAGCAGCCCAGGAGGGACTAGCCCTGAGCAGTTCTTC
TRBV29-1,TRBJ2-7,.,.,CSVQRDNSYEQYF,TGCAGCGTTCAACGGGACAACTCCTACGAGCAGTACTTC
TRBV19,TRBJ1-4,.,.,CASSTPPGYDEKLFF,TGTGCCAGTAGTACCCCTCCAGGGTATGATGAAAAACTGTTTTTT
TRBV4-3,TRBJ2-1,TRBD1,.,CASSQERGGEYNEQFF,TGCGCCAGCAGCCAAGAGAGAGGGGGCGAGTACAATGAGCAGTTCTTC
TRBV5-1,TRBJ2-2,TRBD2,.,CASSLRLAGGHGELFF,TGCGCCAGCAGCTTGAGACTAGCGGGAGGCCACGGGGAGCTGTTTTTT
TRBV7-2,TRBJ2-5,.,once,CASSLWGLETQYF,TGTGCCAGCAGCTTGTGGGGGCTGGAGACCCAGTACTTC
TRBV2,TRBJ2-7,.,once,CASSEVLIGSYEQYF,TGTGCCAGCAGTGAAGTACTAATAGGCTCCTACGAGCAGTACTTC
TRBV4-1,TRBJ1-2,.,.,CASSQASFGVGLYGYTF,TGCGCCAGCAGCCAAGCGTCTTTCGGGGTAGGGTTATATGGCTACACCTTC
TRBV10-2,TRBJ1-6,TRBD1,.,CASKGQGNSPLHF,TGCGCCAGCAAGGGACAGGGAAATTCACCCCTCCACTTT
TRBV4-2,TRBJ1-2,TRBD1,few,CASSQPRDRGSGYTF,TGTGCCAGCAGCCAGCCCCGGGACAGGGGAAGTGGCTACACCTTC
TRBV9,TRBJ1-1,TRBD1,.,CASSSRQGRMNTEAFF,TGTGCCAGCAGCTCCAGACAGGGACGAATGAACACTGAAGCTTTCTTT
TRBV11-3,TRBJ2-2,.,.,CASSLSGLGGGHTGELFF,TGTGCCAGCAGCTTATCTGGCCTAGGGGGAGGGCACACCGGGGAGCTGTTTTTT
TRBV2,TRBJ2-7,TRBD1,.,CASSSMGQDSYEQYF,TGTGCCAGCAGTTCGATGGGACAGGACAGCTACGAGCAGTACTTC
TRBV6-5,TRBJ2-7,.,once,CASSQYPGHLYEQYF,TGTGCCAGCAGCCAATATCCGGGACACTTATACGAGCAGTACTTC
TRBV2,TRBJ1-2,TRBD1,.,CASRRDRGRNYGYTF,TGTGCCAGCAGGCGGGACAGGGGGAGAAACTATGGCTACACCTTC
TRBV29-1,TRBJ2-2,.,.,CSVEARQNTGELFF,TGCAGCGTTGAGGCGAGGCAAAACACCGGGGAGCTGTTTTTT
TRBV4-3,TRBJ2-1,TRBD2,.,CASSQGTSGRGEQFF,TGCGCCAGCAGCCAAGGAACTAGCGGGAGGGGTGAGCAGTTCTTC
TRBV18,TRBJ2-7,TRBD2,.,CASSPEASGAYEQYF,TGTGCCAGCTCACCAGAGGCTAGCGGGGCCTACGAGCAGTACTTC
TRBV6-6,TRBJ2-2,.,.,CASSYHTGELFF,TGTGCCAGCAGTTACCATACCGGGGAGCTGTTTTTT
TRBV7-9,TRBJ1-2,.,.,CSSSLVTGSGFF,TGTTCCAGCAGCTTAGTAACGGGATCTGGGTTCTTC
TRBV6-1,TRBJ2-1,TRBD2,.,CASSPGLAGGNEQFF,TGTGCCAGCAGTCCAGGACTAGCGGGGGGCAATGAGCAGTTCTTC
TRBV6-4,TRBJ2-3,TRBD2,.,CASSDRPGGSDTQYF,TGTGCCAGCAGTGACCGTCCGGGAGGTTCAGATACGCAGTATTTT
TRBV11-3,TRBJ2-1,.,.,CASSQGLINEQFF,TGTGCCAGCAGCCAAGGACTAATCAATGAGCAGTTCTTC
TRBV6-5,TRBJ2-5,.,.,CASSPQLAETQYF,TGTGCCAGCAGCCCACAGTTAGCGGAGACCCAGTACTTC
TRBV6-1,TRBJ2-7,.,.,CASMSGDRYEQYF,TGTGCCAGCATGTCGGGGGACCGCTACGAGCAGTACTTC
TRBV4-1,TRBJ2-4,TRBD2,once,CASSPTSGGNIQYF,TGCGCCAGCAGCCCGACTAGCGGGGGAAACATTCAGTACTTC
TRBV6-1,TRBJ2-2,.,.,CASSETPGFGELFF,TGTGCCAGCAGTGAGACTCCAGGGTTCGGGGAGCTGTTTTTT
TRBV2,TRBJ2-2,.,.,CASRGSGRGGELFF,TGTGCCAGCAGAGGGTCGGGCAGGGGCGGGGAGCTGTTTTTT
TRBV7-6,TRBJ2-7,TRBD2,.,CASSRLAGGYEQYF,TGTGCCAGCAGCAGACTAGCGGGAGGCTACGAGCAGTACTTC
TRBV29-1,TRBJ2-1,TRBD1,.,CSVWDRGGYNEQFF,TGCAGCGTTTGGGACAGGGGAGGGTACAATGAGCAGTTCTTC
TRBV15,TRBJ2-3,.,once,CATSSLRGTDTQYF,TGTGCCACCAGCAGTTTAAGAGGCACAGATACGCAGTATTTT
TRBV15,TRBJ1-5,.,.,CATSRERGDYQPQHF,TGTGCCACCAGCAGAGAGCGGGGGGACTATCAGCCCCAGCATTTT
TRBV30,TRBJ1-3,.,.,CAWSPPIGGTIYF,TGTGCCTGGAGTCCCCCCATAGGGGGCACCATATATTTT
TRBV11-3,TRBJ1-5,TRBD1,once,CASRPPLTGGPNQPQHF,TGTGCCAGCAGACCCCCATTGACAGGGGGTCCCAATCAGCCCCAGCATTTT
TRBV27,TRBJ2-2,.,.,CASSPTGTPGTGELFF,TGTGCCAGCAGTCCTACCGGAACTCCGGGCACCGGGGAGCTGTTTTTT
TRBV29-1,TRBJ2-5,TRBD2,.,CSGREGQETQYF,TGCAGCGGGCGGGAGGGCCAAGAGACCCAGTACTTC
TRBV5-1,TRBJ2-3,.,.,CASSGMRTDTQYF,TGCGCCAGCTCGGGAATGCGGACAGATACGCAGTATTTT
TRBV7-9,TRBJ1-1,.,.,CASSLTGMNTEAFF,TGTGCCAGCAGCTTAACAGGAATGAACACTGAAGCTTTCTTT